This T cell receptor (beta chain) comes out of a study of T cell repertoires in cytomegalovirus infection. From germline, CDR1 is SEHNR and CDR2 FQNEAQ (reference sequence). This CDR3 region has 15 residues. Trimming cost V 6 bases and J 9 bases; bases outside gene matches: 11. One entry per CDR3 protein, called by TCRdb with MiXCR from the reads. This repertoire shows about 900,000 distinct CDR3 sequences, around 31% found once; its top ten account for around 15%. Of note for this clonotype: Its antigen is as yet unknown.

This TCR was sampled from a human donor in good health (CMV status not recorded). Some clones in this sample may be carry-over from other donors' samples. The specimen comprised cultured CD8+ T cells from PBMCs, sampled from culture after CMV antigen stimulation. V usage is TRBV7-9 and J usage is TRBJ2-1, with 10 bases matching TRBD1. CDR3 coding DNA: TGTGCCAGCAGTTCGGACAGGGGGGTTTTAGGTGAGCAGTTCTTC. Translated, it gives CASSSDRGVLGEQFF. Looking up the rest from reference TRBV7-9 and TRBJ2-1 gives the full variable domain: DTGVSQNPRHKITKRGQNVTFRCDPISEHNRLYWYRQTLGQGPEFLTYFQNEAQLEKSRLLSDRFSAERPKGSFSTLEIQRTEQGDSAMYLCASSSDRGVLGEQFFGPGTRLTVL.